The entry that follows covers one T cell receptor beta chain sequence. This record belongs to a study of CD8+ T cells in alopecia areata. Sequencing templates came from extracted RNA that was reverse transcribed into cDNA. Some clones are missing from TCRdb's copy, which holds only in-frame ones; the method was immunoSEQ multiplex PCR. The sample yields around 160,000 clones, 75% to 90% seen once. The source material was CD8+ T cells sorted from blood, sampled at week 0. The clonotype was recovered from a human donor with alopecia areata.

CDR3 DNA sequence: TGCAGCGCCGGGGGGACAGTGGATAACTATGGCTACACCTTC. As protein: CSAGGTVDNYGYTF. The V and J genes are TRBV29-1 and TRBJ1-2, with 7 bases lining up with TRBD1. The V gene's germline CDR1 is SQVTM and CDR2 ANQGSEA. The V and J ends lost 7 bases and 1 base, in that order; junction bases with no gene match: 9. This CDR3 comprises 14 residues.